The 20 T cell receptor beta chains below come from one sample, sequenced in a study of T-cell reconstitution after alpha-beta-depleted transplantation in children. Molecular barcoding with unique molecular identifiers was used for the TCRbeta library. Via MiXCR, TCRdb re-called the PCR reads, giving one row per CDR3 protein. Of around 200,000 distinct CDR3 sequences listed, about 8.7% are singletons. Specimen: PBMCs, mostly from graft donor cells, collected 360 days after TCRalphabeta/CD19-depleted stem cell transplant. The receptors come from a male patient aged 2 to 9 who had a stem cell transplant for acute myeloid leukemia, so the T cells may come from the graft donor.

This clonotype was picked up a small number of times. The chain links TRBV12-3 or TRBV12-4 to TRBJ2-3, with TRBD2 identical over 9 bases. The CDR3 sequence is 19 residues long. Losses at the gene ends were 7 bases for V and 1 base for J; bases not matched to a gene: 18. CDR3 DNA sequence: TGTGCCAGCAAGGCGAGCGGCGGGGGGGCCGTGTGGGGCACAGATACGCAGTATTTT. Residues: CASKASGGGAVWGTDTQYF.

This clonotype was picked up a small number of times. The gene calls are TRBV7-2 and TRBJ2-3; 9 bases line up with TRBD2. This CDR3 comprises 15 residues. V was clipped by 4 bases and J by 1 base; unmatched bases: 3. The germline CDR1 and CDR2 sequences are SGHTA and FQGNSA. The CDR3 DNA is TGTGCCAGCAGCTCCCGGACTAGCGGCACAGATACGCAGTATTTT. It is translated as CASSSRTSGTDTQYF.

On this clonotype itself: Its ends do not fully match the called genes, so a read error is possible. The CDR3 protein is CASSFTTPTGSGNTIYF. CDR3 in DNA: TGCGCGAGCAGCTTTACCACCCCAACAGGGTCTGGAAACACCATATATTTT. The chain recombines TRBV5-1 with TRBJ1-3; a weak D match, TRBD1 (6 bases). CDR3 length equals 17 residues. Germline CDR1 is SGHRS and CDR2 is YFSETQ.

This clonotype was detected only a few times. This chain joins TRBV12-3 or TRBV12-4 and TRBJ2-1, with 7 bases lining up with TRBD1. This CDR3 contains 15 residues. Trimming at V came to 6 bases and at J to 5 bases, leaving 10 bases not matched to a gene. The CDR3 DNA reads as TGTGCCAGCAGCAAGGACAGGCGCACGAACAATGAGCAGTTCTTC. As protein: CASSKDRRTNNEQFF.

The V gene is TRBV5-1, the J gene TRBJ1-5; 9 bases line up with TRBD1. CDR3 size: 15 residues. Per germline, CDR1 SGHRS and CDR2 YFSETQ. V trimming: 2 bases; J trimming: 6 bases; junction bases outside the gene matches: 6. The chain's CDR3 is CASSFGTGRGQPQHF. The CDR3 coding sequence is TGCGCCAGCAGCTTCGGGACAGGGAGAGGTCAGCCCCAGCATTTT. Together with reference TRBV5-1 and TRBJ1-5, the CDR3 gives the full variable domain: KAGVTQTPRYLIKTRGQQVTLSCSPISGHRSVSWYQQTPGQGLQFLFEYFSETQRNKGNFPGRFSGRQFSNSRSEMNVSTLELGDSALYLCASSFGTGRGQPQHFGDGTRLSIL.

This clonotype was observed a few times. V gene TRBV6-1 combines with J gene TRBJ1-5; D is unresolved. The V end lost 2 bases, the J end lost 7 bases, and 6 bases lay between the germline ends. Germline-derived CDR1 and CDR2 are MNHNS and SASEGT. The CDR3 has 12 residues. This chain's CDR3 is CASSETWQPQHF. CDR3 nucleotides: TGTGCCAGCAGTGAAACTTGGCAGCCCCAGCATTTT.

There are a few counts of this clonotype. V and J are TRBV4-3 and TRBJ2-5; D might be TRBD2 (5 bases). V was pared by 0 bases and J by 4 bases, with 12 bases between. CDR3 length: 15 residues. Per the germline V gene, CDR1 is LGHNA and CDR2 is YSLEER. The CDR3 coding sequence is TGCGCCAGCAGCCAAGACCCTCGGGGTCCAGAGACCCAGTACTTC. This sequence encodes CASSQDPRGPETQYF.

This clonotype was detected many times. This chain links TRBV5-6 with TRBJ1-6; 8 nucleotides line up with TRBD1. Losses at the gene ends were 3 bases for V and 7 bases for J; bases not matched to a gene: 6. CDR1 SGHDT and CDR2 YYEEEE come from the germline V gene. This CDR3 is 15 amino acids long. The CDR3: CASSWDRTLNSPLHF. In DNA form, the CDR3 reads TGTGCCAGCAGCTGGGACAGGACGTTGAATTCACCCCTCCACTTT.

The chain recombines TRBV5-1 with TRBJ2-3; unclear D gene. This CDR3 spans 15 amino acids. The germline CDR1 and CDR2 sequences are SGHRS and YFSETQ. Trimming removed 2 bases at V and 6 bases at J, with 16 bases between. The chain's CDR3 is CASSFGPSLADTQYF. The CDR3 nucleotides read TGCGCCAGCAGCTTCGGGCCATCCTTGGCGGATACGCAGTATTTT.

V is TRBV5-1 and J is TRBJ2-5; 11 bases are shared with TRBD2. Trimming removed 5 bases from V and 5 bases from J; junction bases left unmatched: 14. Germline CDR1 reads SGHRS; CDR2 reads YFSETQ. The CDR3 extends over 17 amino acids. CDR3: CASSLAGGRSRRETQYF. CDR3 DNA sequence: TGCGCCAGCAGTCTAGCGGGGGGCCGCTCCAGGAGGGAGACCCAGTACTTC.

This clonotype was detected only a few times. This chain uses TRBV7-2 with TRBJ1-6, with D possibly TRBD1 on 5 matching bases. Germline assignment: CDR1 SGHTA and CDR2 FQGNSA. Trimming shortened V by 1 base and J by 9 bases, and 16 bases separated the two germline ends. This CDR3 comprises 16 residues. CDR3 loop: CASSLVAGPSGSPLHF. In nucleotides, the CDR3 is TGTGCCAGCAGCTTAGTAGCAGGGCCGAGCGGTTCACCCCTCCACTTT.

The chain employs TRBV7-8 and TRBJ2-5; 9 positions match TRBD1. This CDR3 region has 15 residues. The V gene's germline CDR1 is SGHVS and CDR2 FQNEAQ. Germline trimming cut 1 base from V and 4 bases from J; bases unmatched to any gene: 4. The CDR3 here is CASSLGTTGGETQYF. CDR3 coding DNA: TGTGCCAGCAGCTTAGGGACGACAGGGGGAGAGACCCAGTACTTC.

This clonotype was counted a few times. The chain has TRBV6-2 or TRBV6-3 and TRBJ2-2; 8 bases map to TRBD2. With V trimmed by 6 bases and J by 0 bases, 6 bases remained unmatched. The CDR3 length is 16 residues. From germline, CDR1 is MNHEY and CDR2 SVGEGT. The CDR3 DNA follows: TGTGCCAGCAGCTTCCCGGGACTAGCGAACACCGGGGAGCTGTTTTTT. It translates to CASSFPGLANTGELFF.

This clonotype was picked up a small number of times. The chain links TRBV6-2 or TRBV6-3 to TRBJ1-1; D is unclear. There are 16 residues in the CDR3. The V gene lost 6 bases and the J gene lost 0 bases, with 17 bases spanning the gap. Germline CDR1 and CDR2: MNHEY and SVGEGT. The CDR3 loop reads CASRNSISGLNTEAFF. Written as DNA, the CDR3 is TGTGCCAGCAGAAACAGCATCTCCGGACTGAACACTGAAGCTTTCTTT.

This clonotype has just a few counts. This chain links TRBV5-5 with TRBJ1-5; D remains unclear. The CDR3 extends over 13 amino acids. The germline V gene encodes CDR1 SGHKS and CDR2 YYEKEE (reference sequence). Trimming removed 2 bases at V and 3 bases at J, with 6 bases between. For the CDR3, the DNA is TGTGCCAGCAGCTTCACCTCCAATCAGCCCCAGCATTTT. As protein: CASSFTSNQPQHF.

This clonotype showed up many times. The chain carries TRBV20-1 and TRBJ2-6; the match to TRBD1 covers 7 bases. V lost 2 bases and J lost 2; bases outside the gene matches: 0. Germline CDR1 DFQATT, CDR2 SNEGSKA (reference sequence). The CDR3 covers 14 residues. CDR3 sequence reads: CSARQGAGANVLTF. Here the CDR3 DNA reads TGCAGTGCTAGACAGGGGGCTGGGGCCAACGTCCTGACTTTC.

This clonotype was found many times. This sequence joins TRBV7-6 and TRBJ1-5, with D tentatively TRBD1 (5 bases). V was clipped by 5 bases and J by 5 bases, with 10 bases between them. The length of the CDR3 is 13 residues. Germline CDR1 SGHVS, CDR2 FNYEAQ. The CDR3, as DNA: TGTGCCAGCAGCCCTACAGGAGATCAGCCCCAGCATTTT. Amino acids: CASSPTGDQPQHF.

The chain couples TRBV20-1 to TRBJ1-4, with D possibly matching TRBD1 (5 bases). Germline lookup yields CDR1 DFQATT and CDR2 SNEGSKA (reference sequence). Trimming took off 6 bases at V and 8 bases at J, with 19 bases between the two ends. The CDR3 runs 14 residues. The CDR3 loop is CSAEGNPKEEKLFF. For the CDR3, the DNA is TGCAGTGCGGAGGGGAACCCGAAAGAAGAAAAACTGTTTTTT.

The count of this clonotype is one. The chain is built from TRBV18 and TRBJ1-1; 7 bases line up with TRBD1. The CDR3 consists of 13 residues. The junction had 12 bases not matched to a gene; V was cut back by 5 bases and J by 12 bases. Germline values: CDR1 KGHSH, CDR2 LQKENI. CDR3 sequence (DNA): TGTGCCAGCTCAGTGGACAGGCCCTCACCTCCTTTCTTT. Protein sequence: CASSVDRPSPPFF. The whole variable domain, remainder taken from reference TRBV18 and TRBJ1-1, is NAGVMQNPRHLVRRRGQEARLRCSPMKGHSHVYWYRQLPEEGLKFMVYLQKENIIDESGMPKERFSAEFPKEGPSILRIQQVVRGDSAAYFCASSVDRPSPPFFGQGTRLTVV.

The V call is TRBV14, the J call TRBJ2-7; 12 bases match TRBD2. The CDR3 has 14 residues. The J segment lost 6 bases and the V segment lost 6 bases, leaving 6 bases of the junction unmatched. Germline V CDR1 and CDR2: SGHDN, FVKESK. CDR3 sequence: CASSPLAGGFEQYF. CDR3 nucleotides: TGTGCCAGCAGTCCACTAGCGGGAGGATTCGAGCAGTACTTC.